The clone carrying this T cell receptor (beta chain) appeared a single time. This sample is drawn from a study of blood T cell repertoires in COVID-19. About the research overall: The study drew acute and convalescent COVID-19 samples from the United States, Italy and Spain. Sources were T cells, B-cell-depleted T cells, or PBMCs; the material itself was cDNA or gDNA.

Between the trimmed V and J ends, which lost 0 bases and 0 bases, there was a span of 6 bases. The CDR3 is 14 residues long. The germline CDR1 and CDR2 sequences are MNHEY and SMNVEV (reference sequence). This table comes from immunoSEQ multiplex PCR, and its TCRdb copy is limited to in-frame clones, with some not included. The sample contains 150,000 to 200,000 clones, around 88% of which appear only once. This study enrolled people aged roughly 18 to 89 from 24 US geographic areas. Participant-reported clinical history was the basis for cohort assignment. The V and J genes are TRBV27 and TRBJ2-7; D call uncertain. This receptor was taken from a woman aged 25-40 years who had recovered from COVID-19. The sequenced sample was PBMCs or T cells enriched from blood (not recorded which). The CDR3 DNA is TGTGCCAGCAGTTTATCCATGAGCTCCTACGAGCAGTACTTC. It yields the protein CASSLSMSSYEQYF.